What follows is one TCR beta chain and its context. The CDR3 runs 15 residues. The J segment lost 7 bases and the V segment lost 5 bases, leaving 10 bases of the junction unmatched. Germline V gene sequence: CDR1 SGHRS, CDR2 YFSETQ. The data stem from a study of control samples from healthy donors and cancer patients. The protocol was immunoSEQ multiplex PCR, while the TCRdb copy is restricted to in-frame clones and leaves out a portion. The repertoire holds 170,000 or so clones, with 85% to 95% as singletons. Sequenced material: blood. The chain uses TRBV5-1 and TRBJ2-1; 9 nucleotides match TRBD1. This receptor was obtained from a woman aged 18-29 years in good health. CDR3 nucleotide sequence: TGCGCCAGCAGTTCGGGACAGGGTTTTGGAAATGAGCAGTTCTTC. It specifies CASSSGQGFGNEQFF.